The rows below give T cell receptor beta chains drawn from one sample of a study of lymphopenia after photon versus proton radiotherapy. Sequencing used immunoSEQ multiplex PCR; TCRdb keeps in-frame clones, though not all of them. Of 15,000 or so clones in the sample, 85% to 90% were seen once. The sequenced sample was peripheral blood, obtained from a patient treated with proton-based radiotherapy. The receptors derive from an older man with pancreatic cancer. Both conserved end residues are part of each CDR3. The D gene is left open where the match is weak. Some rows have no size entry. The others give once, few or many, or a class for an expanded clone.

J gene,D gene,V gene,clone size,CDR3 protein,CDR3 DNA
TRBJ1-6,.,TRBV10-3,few,CAIKGELGSDNSPLHF,TGTGCCATCAAGGGAGAGCTAGGATCAGATAATTCACCCCTCCACTTT
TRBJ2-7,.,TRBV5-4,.,CASSPGAGSYEQYF,TGTGCCAGCAGCCCGGGTGCCGGGAGCTACGAGCAGTACTTC
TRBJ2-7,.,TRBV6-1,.,CASSESTGRDYEQYF,TGTGCCAGCAGTGAAAGTACGGGCAGGGACTACGAGCAGTACTTC
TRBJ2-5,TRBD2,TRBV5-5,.,CASSPRLAGSQETQYF,TGTGCCAGCAGCCCCCGGCTAGCGGGATCCCAAGAGACCCAGTACTTC
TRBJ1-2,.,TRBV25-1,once,CASRRDGAFYGYTF,TGTGCCAGCAGGAGGGACGGAGCTTTCTATGGCTACACCTTC
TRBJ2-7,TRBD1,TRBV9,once,CASSEGTGGYEQYF,TGTGCCAGCAGCGAGGGGACAGGGGGCTACGAGCAGTACTTC
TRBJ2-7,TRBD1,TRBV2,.,CATYRGGEQYF,TGTGCCACCTACAGGGGTGGCGAGCAGTACTTC
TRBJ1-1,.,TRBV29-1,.,CSQTENTEAFF,TGCAGCCAAACAGAGAACACTGAAGCTTTCTTT
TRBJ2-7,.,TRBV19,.,CASRSPRTGYEQYF,TGTGCCAGTAGGTCCCCCCGGACGGGATACGAGCAGTACTTC
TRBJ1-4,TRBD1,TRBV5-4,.,CASSLDRGAANEKLFF,TGTGCCAGCAGCTTGGACAGGGGAGCGGCTAATGAAAAACTGTTTTTT
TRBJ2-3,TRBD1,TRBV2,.,CASSQDRVTDTQYF,TGTGCCAGCAGTCAGGACAGGGTCACAGATACGCAGTATTTT
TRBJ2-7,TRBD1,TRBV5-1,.,CASSLGTGVYEQYF,TGCGCCAGCAGCTTGGGGACAGGGGTCTACGAGCAGTACTTC
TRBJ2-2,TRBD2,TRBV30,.,CALQPGLVFGGAGELFF,TGTGCCTTACAACCGGGACTAGTTTTTGGTGGGGCCGGGGAGCTGTTTTTT
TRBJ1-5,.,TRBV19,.,CASSPNSYSNQPQHF,TGTGCCAGTAGTCCCAACAGTTATAGCAATCAGCCCCAGCATTTT
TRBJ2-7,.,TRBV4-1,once,CASSQRETGTYEQYF,TGCGCCAGCAGCCAAAGGGAGACAGGCACCTACGAGCAGTACTTC
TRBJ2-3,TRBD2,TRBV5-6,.,CASSSLRGLETDTQYF,TGTGCCAGCAGCTCTCTCCGGGGACTAGAGACAGATACGCAGTATTTT
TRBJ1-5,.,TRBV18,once,CASSRAGGSNQPQHF,TGTGCCAGCTCACGTGCCGGGGGCAGCAATCAGCCCCAGCATTTT
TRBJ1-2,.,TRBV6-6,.,CASGGFQRNYGYTF,TGTGCCAGCGGGGGATTCCAGAGGAACTATGGCTACACCTTC
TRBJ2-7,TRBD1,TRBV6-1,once,CASSERTGGPYEQYF,TGTGCCAGCAGTGAACGTACAGGGGGTCCCTACGAGCAGTACTTC
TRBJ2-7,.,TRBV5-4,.,CASSLDLPGEKYF,TGTGCCAGCAGCTTAGACCTTCCAGGGGAGAAGTACTTC
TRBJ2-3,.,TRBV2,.,CASSDRIQTRDTQYF,TGTGCCAGCAGTGATAGAATTCAAACGCGAGATACGCAGTATTTT
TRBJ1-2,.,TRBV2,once,CASSVDKTKILNYGYTF,TGTGCCAGCAGTGTTGACAAGACGAAGATTTTAAACTATGGCTACACCTTC
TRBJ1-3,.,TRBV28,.,CASTSGRTSGNTIYF,TGTGCCAGCACCTCAGGGCGTACCTCTGGAAACACCATATATTTT
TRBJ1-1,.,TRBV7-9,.,CASRVAAMNTEAFF,TGTGCCAGCAGAGTGGCGGCTATGAACACTGAAGCTTTCTTT
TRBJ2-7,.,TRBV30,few,CAWSVGGTEQYF,TGTGCCTGGAGTGTTGGAGGGACAGAGCAGTACTTC
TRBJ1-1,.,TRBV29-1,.,CSVEEGLNTEAFF,TGCAGCGTTGAAGAGGGGTTGAACACTGAAGCTTTCTTT
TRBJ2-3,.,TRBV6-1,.,CASSDGLYALSTDTQYF,TGTGCCAGCAGTGACGGGCTATACGCCTTGAGCACAGATACGCAGTATTTT
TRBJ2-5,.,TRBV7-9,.,CASSPRDTRGETQYF,TGTGCCAGCAGCCCCCGGGACACCCGTGGGGAGACCCAGTACTTC
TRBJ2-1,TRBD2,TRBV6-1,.,CASSALAGEYNEQFF,TGTGCCAGCAGTGCTCTAGCGGGGGAATACAATGAGCAGTTCTTC
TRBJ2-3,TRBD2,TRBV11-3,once,CASSFGGRAGGDTQYF,TGTGCCAGCAGCTTTGGCGGGAGGGCCGGTGGAGATACGCAGTATTTT
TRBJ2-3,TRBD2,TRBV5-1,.,CASSPTTSAQDTQYF,TGCGCCAGCAGCCCCACAACTAGCGCCCAAGATACGCAGTATTTT
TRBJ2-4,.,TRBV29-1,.,CSVLSQGEWNIQYF,TGCAGCGTCCTCAGTCAGGGCGAGTGGAACATTCAGTACTTC
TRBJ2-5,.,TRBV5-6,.,CASSWRLLDGWQQTQYF,TGTGCCAGCAGCTGGCGGTTACTGGACGGGTGGCAACAGACCCAGTACTTC
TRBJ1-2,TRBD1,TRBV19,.,CASSYRDSGYTF,TGTGCCAGTAGCTACAGGGACAGCGGGTACACCTTC
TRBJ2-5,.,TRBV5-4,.,CASSPGTPLETQYF,TGTGCCAGCAGCCCCGGGACTCCTCTAGAGACCCAGTACTTC
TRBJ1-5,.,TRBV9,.,CASSVPGYQPQHF,TGTGCCAGCAGCGTCCCGGGTTATCAGCCCCAGCATTTT
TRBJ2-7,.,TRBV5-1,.,CASSLEGSSYEQYF,TGCGCCAGCAGCTTGGAGGGCTCGTCCTACGAGCAGTACTTC
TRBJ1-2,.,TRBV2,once,CASSGARGYTF,TGTGCCTCAAGCGGGGCGAGGGGCTACACCTTC
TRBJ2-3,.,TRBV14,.,CASSQDTRDTQYF,TGTGCCAGCAGCCAAGATACCCGGGATACGCAGTATTTT
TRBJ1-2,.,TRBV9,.,CASSVGPGGGLNYGYTF,TGTGCCAGCAGCGTAGGGCCGGGCGGGGGATTGAACTATGGCTACACCTTC